Listed below are T cell receptor beta chains from one sample, sequenced in a study of cytomegalovirus exposure and HLA in healthy donors. Assay: immunoSEQ multiplex PCR; the TCRdb copy retains only in-frame clones and omits some. Of around 190,000 clones listed, about 78% are singletons. Sequencing was performed on PBMCs. The receptors stem from a man between 40 and 49 years old in good health and CMV-seronegative. The CDR3 runs from the conserved cysteine through the conserved F or W. D genes are given only for firm matches. Expanded clones are given a class, and other clones once, few, many or no size at all.

d_call j_call v_call clone_size cdr3_aa cdr3_nt
TRBD2 TRBJ2-1 TRBV2 once CASPRRSSGSWEQFF TGTGCCAGCCCGAGGCGGTCTAGCGGGAGTTGGGAGCAGTTCTTC
NA TRBJ2-1 TRBV4-3 NA CASSQDGTRFYNEQFF TGCGCCAGCAGCCAAGATGGAACTAGATTCTACAATGAGCAGTTCTTC
NA TRBJ1-1 TRBV6-1 NA CASSDDRNTEAFF TGTGCCAGCAGTGATGACAGAAACACTGAAGCTTTCTTT
NA TRBJ1-2 TRBV4-3 NA CASSQDGGYYGYTF TGCGCCAGCAGCCAAGATGGAGGGTACTATGGCTACACCTTC
NA TRBJ2-7 TRBV11-2 NA CASSFPADNSYEQYF TGTGCCAGCAGCTTCCCTGCAGACAACTCCTACGAGCAGTACTTC
NA TRBJ2-2 TRBV6-6 NA CASSLQKTSGELFF TGTGCCAGCAGTCTTCAGAAGACTAGCGGGGAGCTGTTTTTT
NA TRBJ2-3 TRBV7-2 NA CASSQSIGTQYF TGTGCCAGCAGCCAAAGTATCGGTACGCAGTATTTT
NA TRBJ2-4 TRBV7-9 NA CASSLRAGKNIQYF TGTGCCAGCAGCTTACGGGCGGGCAAAAACATTCAGTACTTC
TRBD1 TRBJ2-1 TRBV12-5 NA CASGSPNPGQGLPGNEQFF TGTGCTAGTGGTTCTCCGAATCCGGGACAGGGCTTACCGGGGAATGAGCAGTTCTTC
NA TRBJ2-3 TRBV19 NA CASSLQATDTQYF TGTGCCAGTAGTCTCCAAGCCACAGATACGCAGTATTTT
TRBD1 TRBJ1-2 TRBV4-3 NA CASSQDRGAGYGYTF TGCGCCAGCAGCCAGGACAGGGGGGCAGGCTATGGCTACACCTTC
TRBD2 TRBJ2-3 TRBV27 NA CASSLSAGGGTQYF TGTGCCAGCAGTTTATCAGCGGGGGGGGGTACGCAGTATTTT
TRBD1 TRBJ2-1 TRBV4-1 NA CASSQGWTGFNNEQFF TGCGCCAGCAGCCAAGGCTGGACAGGTTTTAACAATGAGCAGTTCTTC
NA TRBJ2-3 TRBV18 NA CASSNLQGLSDTQYF TGTGCCAGCTCAAATCTCCAGGGCTTGTCGGATACGCAGTATTTT
TRBD1 TRBJ1-5 TRBV5-1 NA CASSPRPGQGPNNQPQHF TGCGCCAGCAGCCCCCGACCGGGACAGGGCCCAAACAATCAGCCCCAGCATTTT
TRBD2 TRBJ2-7 TRBV7-6 NA CASSSVPTSGGAGEQYF TGTGCCAGCAGCTCGGTCCCCACTAGCGGGGGGGCGGGGGAGCAGTACTTC
NA TRBJ2-5 TRBV9 NA CASSVGGSVETQYF TGTGCCAGCAGCGTAGGGGGTAGCGTCGAGACCCAGTACTTC
TRBD1 TRBJ1-2 TRBV5-1 few CASSLAGGPTNYGYTF TGCGCCAGCAGCTTGGCAGGGGGCCCTACTAACTATGGCTACACCTTC
NA TRBJ2-2 TRBV15 NA CATSRSLTGFANTGELFF TGTGCCACCAGCAGATCCTTGACAGGCTTCGCGAACACCGGGGAGCTGTTTTTT
NA TRBJ1-1 TRBV5-1 NA CASSPGHLNTEAFF TGCGCCAGCAGCCCCGGACACTTGAACACTGAAGCTTTCTTT
TRBD1 TRBJ2-7 TRBV27 few CASKTGTGSYEQYF TGTGCCAGCAAGACCGGGACAGGATCCTACGAGCAGTACTTC
TRBD2 TRBJ2-7 TRBV11-3 NA CASSLAGGGYEQYF TGTGCCAGCAGCTTAGCCGGGGGGGGCTACGAGCAGTACTTC